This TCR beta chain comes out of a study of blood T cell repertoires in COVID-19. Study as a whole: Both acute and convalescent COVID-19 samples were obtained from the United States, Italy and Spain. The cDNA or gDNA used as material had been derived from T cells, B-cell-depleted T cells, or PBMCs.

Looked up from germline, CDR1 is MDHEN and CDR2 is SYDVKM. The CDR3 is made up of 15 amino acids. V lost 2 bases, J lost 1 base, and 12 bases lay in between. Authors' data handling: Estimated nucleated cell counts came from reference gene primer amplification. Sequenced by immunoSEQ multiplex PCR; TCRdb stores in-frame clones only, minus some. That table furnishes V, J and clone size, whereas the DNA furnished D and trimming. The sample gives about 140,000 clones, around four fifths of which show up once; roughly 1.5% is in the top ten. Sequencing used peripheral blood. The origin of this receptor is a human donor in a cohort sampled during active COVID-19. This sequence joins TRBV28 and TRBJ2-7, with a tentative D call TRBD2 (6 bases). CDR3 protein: CASSLLGTQSYEQYF. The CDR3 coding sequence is TGTGCCAGCAGTTTACTGGGGACTCAATCCTACGAGCAGTACTTC. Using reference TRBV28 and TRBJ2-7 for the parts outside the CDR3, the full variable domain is DVKVTQSSRYLVKRTGEKVFLECVQDMDHENMFWYRQDPGLGLRLIYFSYDVKMKEKGDIPEGYSVSREKKERFSLILESASTNQTSMYLCASSLLGTQSYEQYFGPGTRLTVT.